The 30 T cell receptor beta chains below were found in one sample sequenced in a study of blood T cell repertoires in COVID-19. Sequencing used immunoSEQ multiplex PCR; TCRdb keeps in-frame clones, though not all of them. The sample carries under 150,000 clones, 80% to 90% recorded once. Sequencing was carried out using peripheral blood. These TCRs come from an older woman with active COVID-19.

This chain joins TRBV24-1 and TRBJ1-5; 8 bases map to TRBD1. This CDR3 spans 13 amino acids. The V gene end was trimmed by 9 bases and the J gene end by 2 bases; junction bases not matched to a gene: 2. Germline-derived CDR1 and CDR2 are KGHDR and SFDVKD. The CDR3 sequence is CATQGAGNQPQHF. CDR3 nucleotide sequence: TGTGCCACCCAGGGGGCCGGCAATCAGCCCCAGCATTTT.

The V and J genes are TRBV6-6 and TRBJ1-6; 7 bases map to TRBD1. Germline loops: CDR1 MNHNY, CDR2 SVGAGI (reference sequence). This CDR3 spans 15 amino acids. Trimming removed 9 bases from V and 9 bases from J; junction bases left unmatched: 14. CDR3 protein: CASDRGDRATSPLHF. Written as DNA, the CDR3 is TGTGCCAGTGACCGCGGAGACAGGGCCACTTCACCCCTCCACTTT.

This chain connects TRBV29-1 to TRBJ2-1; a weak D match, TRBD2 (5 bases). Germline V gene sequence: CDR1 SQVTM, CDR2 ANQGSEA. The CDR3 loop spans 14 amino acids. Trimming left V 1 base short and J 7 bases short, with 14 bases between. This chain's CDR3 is CSVEVPTRWNEQFF. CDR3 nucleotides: TGCAGCGTTGAAGTTCCCACTAGGTGGAATGAGCAGTTCTTC.

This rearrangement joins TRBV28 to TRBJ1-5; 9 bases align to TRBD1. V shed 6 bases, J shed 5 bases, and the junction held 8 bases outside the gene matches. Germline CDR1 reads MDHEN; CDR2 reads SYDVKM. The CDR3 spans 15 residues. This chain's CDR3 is CASRGTGISYQPQHF. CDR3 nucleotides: TGTGCCAGCAGGGGGACAGGGATCAGCTATCAGCCCCAGCATTTT.

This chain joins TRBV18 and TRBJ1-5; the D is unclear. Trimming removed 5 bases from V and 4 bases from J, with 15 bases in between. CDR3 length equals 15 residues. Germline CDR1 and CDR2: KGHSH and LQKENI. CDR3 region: CASSMEDLANQPQHF. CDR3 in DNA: TGTGCCAGCTCAATGGAAGACTTGGCAAATCAGCCCCAGCATTTT.

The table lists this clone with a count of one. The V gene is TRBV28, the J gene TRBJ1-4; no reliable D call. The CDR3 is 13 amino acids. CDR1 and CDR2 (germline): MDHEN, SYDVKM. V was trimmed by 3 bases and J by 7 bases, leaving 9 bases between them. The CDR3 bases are TGTGCCAGCAGTTTCGGGTACCGTGAAAAACTGTTTTTT. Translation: CASSFGYREKLFF.

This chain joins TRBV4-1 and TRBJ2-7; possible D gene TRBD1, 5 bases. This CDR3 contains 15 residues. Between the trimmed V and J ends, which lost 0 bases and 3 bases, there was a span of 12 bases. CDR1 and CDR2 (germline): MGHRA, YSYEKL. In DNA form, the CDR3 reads TGCGCCAGCAGCCAAGAACAGGCCTCCCACTACGAGCAGTACTTC. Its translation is CASSQEQASHYEQYF.

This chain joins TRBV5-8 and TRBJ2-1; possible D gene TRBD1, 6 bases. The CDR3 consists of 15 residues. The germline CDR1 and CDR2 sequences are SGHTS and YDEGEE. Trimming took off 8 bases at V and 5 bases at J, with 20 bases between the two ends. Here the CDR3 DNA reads TGTGCCAGTCTGAAAGGCAGGGGCCACGACAATGAGCAGTTCTTC. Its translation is CASLKGRGHDNEQFF.

CDR3 sequence: CASKETGRVSEQYF. The DNA of the CDR3 is TGTGCCAGCAAAGAGACAGGGCGGGTGAGCGAGCAGTACTTC. This chain joins TRBV28 and TRBJ2-7; 7 positions agree with TRBD1. This CDR3 spans 14 amino acids. Germline V gives CDR1 MDHEN, CDR2 SYDVKM. J gave up 6 bases and V 7 bases, and 12 bases lay outside the gene matches.

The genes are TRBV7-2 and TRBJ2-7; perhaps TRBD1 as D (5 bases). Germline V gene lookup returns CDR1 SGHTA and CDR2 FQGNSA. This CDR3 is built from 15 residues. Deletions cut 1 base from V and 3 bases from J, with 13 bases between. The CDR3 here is CASSLGGVHDYEQYF. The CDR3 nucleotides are TGTGCCAGCAGCTTAGGGGGCGTCCACGACTACGAGCAGTACTTC.

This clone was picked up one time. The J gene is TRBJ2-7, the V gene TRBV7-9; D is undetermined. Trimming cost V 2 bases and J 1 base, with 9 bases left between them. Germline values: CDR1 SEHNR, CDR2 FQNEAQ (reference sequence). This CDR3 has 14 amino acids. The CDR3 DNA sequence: TGTGCCAGCAGCTTATCTAGTTTATCCTACGAGCAGTACTTC. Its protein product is CASSLSSLSYEQYF.

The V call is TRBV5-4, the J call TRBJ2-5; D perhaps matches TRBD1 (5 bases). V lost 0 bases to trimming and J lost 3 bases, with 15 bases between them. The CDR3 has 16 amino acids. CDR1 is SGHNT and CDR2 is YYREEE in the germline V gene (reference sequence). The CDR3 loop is CASSLGAGVGEETQYF. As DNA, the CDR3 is TGTGCCAGCAGCTTGGGGGCTGGGGTAGGGGAAGAGACCCAGTACTTC.

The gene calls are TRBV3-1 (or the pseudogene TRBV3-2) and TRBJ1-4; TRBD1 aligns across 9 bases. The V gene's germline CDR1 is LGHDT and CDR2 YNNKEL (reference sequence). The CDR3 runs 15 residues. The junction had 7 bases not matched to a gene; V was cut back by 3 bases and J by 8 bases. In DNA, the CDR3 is TGTGCCAGCAGCCATCCGGGACAGGGAGGCGAAAAACTGTTTTTT. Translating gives CASSHPGQGGEKLFF.

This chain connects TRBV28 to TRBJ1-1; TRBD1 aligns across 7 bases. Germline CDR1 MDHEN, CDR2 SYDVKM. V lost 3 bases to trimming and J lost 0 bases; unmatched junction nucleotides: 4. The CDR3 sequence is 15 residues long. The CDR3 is CASSLWDSMNTEAFF. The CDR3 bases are TGTGCCAGCAGTTTGTGGGACAGTATGAACACTGAAGCTTTCTTT.

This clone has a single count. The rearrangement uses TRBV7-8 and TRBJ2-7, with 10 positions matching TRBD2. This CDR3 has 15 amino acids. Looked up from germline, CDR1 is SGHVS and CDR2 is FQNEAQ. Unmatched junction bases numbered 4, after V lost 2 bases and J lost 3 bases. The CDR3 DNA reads TGTGCCAGCAGCTTACTGGAGCGGGAGGGCTACGAGCAGTACTTC. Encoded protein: CASSLLEREGYEQYF.

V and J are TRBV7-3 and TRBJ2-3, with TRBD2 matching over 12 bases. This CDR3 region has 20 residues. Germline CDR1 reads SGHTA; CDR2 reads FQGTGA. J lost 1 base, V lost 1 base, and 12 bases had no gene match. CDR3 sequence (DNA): TGTGCCAGCAGCTTAAGCTTGTGGAGGGGGACTAGCGGGCGCACAGATACGCAGTATTTT. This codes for CASSLSLWRGTSGRTDTQYF.

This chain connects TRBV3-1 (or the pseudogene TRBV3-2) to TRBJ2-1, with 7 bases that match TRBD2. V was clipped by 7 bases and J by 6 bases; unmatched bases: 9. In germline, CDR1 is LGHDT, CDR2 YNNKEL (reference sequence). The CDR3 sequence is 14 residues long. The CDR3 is CASNTAGVLNEQFF. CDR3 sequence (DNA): TGTGCCAGCAACACCGCGGGAGTTCTCAATGAGCAGTTCTTC.

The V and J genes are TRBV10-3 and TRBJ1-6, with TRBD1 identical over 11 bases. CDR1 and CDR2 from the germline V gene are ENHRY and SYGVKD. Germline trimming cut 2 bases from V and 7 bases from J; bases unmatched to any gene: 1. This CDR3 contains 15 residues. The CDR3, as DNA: TGTGCCATCAGTGAGCGGGACAGGGGGAATTCACCCCTCCACTTT. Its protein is CAISERDRGNSPLHF.

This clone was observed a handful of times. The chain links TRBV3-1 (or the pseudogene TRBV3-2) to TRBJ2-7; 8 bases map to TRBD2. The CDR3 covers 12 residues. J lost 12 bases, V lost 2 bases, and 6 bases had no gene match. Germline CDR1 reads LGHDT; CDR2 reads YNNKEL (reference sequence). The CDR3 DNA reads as TGTGCCAGCAGCCAAAGTAGCGGGAAGGCGTACTTC. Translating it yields CASSQSSGKAYF.

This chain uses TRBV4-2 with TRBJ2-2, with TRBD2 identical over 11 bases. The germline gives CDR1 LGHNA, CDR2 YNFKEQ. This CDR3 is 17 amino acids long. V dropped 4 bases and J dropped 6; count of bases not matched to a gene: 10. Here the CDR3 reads CASSLTTSGNRAGELFF. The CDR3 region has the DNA TGTGCCAGCAGCCTCACGACTAGCGGGAACCGGGCCGGGGAGCTGTTTTTT.

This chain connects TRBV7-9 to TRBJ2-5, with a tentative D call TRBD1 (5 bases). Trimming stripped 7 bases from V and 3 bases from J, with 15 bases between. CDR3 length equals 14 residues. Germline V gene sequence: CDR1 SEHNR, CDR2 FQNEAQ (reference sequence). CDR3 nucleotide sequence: TGTGCCAGCACCCACTGGCTAGGGGAAGAGACCCAGTACTTC. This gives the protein CASTHWLGEETQYF.

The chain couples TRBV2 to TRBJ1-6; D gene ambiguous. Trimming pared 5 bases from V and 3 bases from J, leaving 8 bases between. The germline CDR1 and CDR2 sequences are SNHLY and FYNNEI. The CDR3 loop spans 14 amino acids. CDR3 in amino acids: CASSTLLYNSPLHF. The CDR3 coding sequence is TGTGCCAGCAGTACGCTACTCTATAATTCACCCCTCCACTTT.

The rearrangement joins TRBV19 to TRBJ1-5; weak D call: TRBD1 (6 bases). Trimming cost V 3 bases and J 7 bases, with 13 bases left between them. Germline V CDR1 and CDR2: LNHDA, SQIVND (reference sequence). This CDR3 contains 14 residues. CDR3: CASSIYRAEQPQHF. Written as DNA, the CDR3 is TGTGCCAGTAGTATTTACAGGGCTGAACAGCCCCAGCATTTT.

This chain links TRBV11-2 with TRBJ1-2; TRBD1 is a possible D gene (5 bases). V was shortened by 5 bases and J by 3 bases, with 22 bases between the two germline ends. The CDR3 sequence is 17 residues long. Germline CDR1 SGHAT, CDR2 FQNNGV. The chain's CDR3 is CASSPHPERGGDYGYTF. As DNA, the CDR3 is TGTGCCAGCAGCCCACACCCCGAACGAGGAGGGGACTATGGCTACACCTTC.

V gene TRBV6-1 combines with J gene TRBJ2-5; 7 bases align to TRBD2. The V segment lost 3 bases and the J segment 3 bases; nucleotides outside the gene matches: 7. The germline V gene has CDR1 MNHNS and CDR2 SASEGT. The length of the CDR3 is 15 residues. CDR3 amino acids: CASSDPRGVKETQYF. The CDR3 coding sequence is TGTGCCAGCAGTGACCCCCGGGGGGTGAAAGAGACCCAGTACTTC.

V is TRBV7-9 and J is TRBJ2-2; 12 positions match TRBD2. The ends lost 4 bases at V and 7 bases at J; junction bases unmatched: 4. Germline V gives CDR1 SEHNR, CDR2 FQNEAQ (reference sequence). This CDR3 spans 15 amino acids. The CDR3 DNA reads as TGTGCCAGCAGCTCTAGCGGGAGGGCCTACGGGGAGCTGTTTTTT. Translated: CASSSSGRAYGELFF.

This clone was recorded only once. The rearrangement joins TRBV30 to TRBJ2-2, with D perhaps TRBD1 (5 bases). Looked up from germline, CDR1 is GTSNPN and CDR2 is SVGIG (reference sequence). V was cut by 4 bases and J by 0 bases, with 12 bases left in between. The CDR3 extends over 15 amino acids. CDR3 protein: CAWKIGAPNTGELFF. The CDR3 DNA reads TGTGCCTGGAAGATAGGGGCCCCGAACACCGGGGAGCTGTTTTTT.

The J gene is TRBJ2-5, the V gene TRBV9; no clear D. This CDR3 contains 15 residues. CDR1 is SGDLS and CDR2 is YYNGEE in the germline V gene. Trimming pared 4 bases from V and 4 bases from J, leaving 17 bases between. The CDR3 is CASSLTTQNGETQYF. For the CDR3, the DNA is TGTGCCAGCAGCCTTACTACACAAAACGGAGAGACCCAGTACTTC. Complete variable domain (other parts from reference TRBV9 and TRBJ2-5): DSGVTQTPKHLITATGQRVTLRCSPRSGDLSVYWYQQSLDQGLQFLIQYYNGEERAKGNILERFSAQQFPDLHSELNLSSLELGDSALYFCASSLTTQNGETQYFGPGTRLLVL.

CDR3 in DNA: TGTGCCAGCAACGCGGGGGTGGTCCCCTACGAGCAGTACTTC. It yields the protein CASNAGVVPYEQYF. This chain joins TRBV27 and TRBJ2-7; the match to TRBD2 covers 7 bases. The CDR3 runs to 14 residues. CDR1 MNHEY and CDR2 SMNVEV come from the germline V gene (reference sequence). Losses at the gene ends were 7 bases for V and 2 bases for J; bases not matched to a gene: 8.

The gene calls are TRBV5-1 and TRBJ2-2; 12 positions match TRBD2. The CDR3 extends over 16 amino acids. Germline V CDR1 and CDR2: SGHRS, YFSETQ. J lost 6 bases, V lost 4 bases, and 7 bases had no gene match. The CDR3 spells CASSQLAGGPSGELFF. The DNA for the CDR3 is TGCGCCAGCAGCCAGCTAGCGGGAGGGCCTTCCGGGGAGCTGTTTTTT.